This TCR beta chain was sequenced during a study of blood T cell repertoires in COVID-19. Here immunoSEQ multiplex PCR was the method, and the copy in TCRdb shows in-frame clones only, minus some. Of fewer than 600,000 clones in the sample, roughly 88% were seen once. Germline values: CDR1 LGHNT, CDR2 FRNRAP. V lost 2 bases, J lost 7 bases, and 7 bases stayed unmatched. The CDR3 is 16 residues long. Sequencing used PBMCs or T cells enriched from blood (not recorded which). The TCR comes from a woman aged 40 to 50 who had recovered from COVID-19. This rearrangement joins TRBV12-5 to TRBJ2-1; 11 positions match TRBD2. The CDR3 sequence: CASGLTIAGGKNEQFF. CDR3 DNA sequence: TGTGCTAGTGGTTTGACCATAGCGGGAGGGAAGAATGAGCAGTTCTTC.